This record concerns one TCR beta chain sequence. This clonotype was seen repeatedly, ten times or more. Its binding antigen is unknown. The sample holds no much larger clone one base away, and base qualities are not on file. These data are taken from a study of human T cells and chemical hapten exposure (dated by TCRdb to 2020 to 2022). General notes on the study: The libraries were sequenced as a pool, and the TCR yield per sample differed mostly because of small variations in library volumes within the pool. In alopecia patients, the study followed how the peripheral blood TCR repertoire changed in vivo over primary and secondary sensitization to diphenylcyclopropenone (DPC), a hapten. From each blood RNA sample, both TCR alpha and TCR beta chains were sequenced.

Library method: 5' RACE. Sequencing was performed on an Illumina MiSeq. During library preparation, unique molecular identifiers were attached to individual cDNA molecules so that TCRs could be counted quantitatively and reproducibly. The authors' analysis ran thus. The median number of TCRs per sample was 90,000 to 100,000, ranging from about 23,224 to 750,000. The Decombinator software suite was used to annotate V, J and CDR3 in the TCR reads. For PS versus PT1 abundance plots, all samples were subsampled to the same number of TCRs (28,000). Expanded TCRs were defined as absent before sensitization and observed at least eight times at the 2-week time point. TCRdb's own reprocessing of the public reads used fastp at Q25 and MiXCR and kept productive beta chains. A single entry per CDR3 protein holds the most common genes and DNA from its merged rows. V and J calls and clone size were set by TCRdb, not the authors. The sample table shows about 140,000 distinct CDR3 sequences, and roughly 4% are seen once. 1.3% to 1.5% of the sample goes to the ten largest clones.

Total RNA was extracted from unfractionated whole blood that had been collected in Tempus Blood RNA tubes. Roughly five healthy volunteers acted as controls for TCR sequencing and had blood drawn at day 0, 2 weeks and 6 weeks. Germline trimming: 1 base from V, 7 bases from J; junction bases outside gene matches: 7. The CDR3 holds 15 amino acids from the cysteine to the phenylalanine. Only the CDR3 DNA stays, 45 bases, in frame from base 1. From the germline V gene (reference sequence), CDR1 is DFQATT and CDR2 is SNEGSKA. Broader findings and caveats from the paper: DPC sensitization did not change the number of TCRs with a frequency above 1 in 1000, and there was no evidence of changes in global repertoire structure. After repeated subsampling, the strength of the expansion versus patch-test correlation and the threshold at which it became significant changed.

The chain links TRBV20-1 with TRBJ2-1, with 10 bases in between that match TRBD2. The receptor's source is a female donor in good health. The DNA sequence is TGCAGTGCTAGAGTAAAGCGGGGGGGGTGGAATGAGCAGTTCTTC. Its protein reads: CSARVKRGGWNEQFF.